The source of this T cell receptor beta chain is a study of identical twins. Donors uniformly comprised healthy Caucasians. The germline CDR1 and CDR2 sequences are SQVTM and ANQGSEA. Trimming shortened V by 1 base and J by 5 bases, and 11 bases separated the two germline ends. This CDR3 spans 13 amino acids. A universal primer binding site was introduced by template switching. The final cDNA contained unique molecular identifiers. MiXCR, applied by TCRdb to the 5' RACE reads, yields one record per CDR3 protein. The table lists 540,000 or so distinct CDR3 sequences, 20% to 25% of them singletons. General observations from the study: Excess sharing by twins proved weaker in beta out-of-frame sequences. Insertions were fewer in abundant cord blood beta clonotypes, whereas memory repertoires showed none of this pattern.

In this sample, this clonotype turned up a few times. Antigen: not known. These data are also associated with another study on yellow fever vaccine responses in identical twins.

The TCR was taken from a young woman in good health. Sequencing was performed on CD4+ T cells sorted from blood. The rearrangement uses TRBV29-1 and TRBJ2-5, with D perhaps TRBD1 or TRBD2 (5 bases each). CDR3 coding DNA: TGCAGCGTTGAAGCGTGGGACCCCGAGACCCAGTACTTC. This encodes CSVEAWDPETQYF.